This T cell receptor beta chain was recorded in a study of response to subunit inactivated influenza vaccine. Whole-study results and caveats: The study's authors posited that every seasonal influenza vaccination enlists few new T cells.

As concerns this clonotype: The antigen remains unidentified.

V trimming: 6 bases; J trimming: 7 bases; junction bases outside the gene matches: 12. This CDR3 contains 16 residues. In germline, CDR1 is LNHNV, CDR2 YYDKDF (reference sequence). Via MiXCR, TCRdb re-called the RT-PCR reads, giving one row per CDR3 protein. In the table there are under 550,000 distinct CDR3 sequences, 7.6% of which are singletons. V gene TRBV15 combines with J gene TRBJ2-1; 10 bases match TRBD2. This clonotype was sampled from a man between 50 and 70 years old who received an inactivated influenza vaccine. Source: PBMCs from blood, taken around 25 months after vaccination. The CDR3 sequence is CATRTAASGSWNEQFF. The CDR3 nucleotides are TGTGCCACCAGGACCGCGGCTAGCGGGAGTTGGAATGAGCAGTTCTTC.